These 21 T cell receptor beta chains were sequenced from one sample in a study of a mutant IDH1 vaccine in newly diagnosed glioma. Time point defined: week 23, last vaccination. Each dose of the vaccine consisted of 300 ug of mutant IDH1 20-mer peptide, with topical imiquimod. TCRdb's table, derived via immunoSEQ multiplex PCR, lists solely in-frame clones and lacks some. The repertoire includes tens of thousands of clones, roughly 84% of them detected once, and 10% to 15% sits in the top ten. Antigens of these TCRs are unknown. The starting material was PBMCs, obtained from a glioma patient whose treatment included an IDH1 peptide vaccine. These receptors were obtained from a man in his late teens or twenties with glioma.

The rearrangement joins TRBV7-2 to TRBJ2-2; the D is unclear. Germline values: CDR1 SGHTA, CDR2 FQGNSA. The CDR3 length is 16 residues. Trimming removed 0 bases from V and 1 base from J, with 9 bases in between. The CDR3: CASSLAGRLNTGELFF. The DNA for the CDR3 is TGTGCCAGCAGCTTAGCTGGCAGGTTGAACACCGGGGAGCTGTTTTTT.

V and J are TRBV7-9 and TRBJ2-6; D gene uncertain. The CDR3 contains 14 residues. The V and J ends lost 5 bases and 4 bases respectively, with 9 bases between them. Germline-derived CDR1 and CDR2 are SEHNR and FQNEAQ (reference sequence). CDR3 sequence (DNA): TGTGCCAGCAGCAAGGGCCCCGGGGCCAACGTCCTGACTTTC. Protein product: CASSKGPGANVLTF.

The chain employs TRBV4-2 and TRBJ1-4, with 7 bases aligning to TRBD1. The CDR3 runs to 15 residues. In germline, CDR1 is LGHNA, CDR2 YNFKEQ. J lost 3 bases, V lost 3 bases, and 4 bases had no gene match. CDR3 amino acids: CASSHWTGPNEKLFF. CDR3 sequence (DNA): TGTGCCAGCAGCCACTGGACAGGCCCTAATGAAAAACTGTTTTTT.

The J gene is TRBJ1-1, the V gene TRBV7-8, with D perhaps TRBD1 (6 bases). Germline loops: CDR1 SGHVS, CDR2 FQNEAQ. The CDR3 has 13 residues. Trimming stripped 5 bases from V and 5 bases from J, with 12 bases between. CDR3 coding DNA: TGTGCCAGCAGCCAGGGCAGGGGAACTGAAGCTTTCTTT. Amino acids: CASSQGRGTEAFF.

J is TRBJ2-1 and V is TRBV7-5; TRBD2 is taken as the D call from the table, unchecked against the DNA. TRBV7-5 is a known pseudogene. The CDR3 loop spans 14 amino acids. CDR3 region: CARSLSRGDNEQFF. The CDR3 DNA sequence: TGTGCCAGAAGCTTATCGCGGGGGGACAATGAGCAGTTCTTC.

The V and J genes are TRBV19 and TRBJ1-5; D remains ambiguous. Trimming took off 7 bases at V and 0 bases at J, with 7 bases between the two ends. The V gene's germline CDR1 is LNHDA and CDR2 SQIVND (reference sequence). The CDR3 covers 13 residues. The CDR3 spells CASKDYSNQPQHF. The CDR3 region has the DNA TGTGCCAGTAAGGACTATAGCAATCAGCCCCAGCATTTT.

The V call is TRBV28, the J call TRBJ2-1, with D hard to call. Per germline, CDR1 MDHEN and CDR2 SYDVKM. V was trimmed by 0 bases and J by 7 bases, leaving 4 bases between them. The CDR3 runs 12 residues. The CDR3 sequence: CASSLWGNEQFF. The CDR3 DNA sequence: TGTGCCAGCAGTTTATGGGGGAATGAGCAGTTCTTC.

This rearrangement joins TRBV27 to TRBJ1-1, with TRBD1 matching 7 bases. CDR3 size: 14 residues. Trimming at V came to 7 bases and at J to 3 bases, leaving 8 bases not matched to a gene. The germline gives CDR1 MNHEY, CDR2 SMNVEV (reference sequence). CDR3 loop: CASTPTRGYTEAFF. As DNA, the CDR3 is TGTGCCAGCACGCCAACCAGGGGGTACACTGAAGCTTTCTTT.

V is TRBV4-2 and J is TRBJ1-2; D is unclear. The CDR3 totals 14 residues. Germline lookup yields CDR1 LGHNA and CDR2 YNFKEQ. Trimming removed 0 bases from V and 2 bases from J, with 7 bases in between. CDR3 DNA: TGTGCCAGCAGCCAAGAACAGCTGAACTATGGCTACACCTTC. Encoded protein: CASSQEQLNYGYTF.

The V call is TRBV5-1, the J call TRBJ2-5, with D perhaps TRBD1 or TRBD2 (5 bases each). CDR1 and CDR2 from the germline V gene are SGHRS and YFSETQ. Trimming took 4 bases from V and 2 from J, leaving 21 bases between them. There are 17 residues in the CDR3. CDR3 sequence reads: CASSPRQVGRIQETQYF. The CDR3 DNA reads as TGCGCCAGCAGCCCGCGTCAGGTGGGACGGATACAAGAGACCCAGTACTTC.

This CDR3 reads CASSLVGRVGFYNEQFF. The CDR3 DNA reads as TGTGCCAGCAGCTTAGTCGGTAGGGTAGGGTTTTACAATGAGCAGTTCTTC. The genes are TRBV11-2 and TRBJ2-1; D remains ambiguous. Trimming cost V 1 base and J 4 bases, with 17 bases left between them. CDR1 and CDR2 (germline): SGHAT, FQNNGV. The CDR3 totals 17 residues.

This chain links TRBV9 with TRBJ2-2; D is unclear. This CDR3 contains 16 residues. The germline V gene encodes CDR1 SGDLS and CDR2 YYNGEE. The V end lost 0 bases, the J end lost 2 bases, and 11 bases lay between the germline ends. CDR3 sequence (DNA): TGTGCCAGCAGCGTAGGTCGGAGTGTTAACACCGGGGAGCTGTTTTTT. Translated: CASSVGRSVNTGELFF.

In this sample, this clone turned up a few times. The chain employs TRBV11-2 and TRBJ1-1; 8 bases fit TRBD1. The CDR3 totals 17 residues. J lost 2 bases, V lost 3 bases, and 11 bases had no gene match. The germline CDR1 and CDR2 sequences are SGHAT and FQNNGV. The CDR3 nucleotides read TGTGCCAGCAGCTTTTCCCAGGGAGACAGGGGTAACACTGAAGCTTTCTTT. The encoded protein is CASSFSQGDRGNTEAFF.

The CDR3 DNA follows: TGTGCCAGCAGCTTCTTTCTGGGGCGCGGGGCCAACGTCCTGACTTTC. The encoded protein is CASSFFLGRGANVLTF. The chain is built from TRBV5-6 and TRBJ2-6, with D tentatively TRBD1 (5 bases). Per the germline V gene, CDR1 is SGHDT and CDR2 is YYEEEE. V was pared by 2 bases and J by 4 bases, with 13 bases between. The CDR3 contains 16 residues.

The CDR3 bases are TGTGCCAGCAGCTTAAATGTCCGCATCTACACTGAAGCTTTCTTT. As protein: CASSLNVRIYTEAFF. The V call is TRBV7-9, the J call TRBJ1-1; D gene uncertain. The CDR3 runs to 15 residues. Trimming took 2 bases from V and 3 from J, leaving 13 bases between them. CDR1 SEHNR and CDR2 FQNEAQ come from the germline V gene (reference sequence).

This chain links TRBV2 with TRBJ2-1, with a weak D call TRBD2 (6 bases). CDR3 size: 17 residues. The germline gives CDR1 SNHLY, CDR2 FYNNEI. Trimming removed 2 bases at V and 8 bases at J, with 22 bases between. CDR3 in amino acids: CASSENRDSAFGDEQFF. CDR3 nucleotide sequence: TGTGCCAGCAGTGAAAACCGGGACTCTGCCTTCGGGGATGAGCAGTTCTTC.

The CDR3 loop is CASSLQKVGYTF. CDR3 coding DNA: TGTGCCAGCAGCTTACAGAAAGTGGGCTACACCTTC. The gene calls are TRBV7-2 and TRBJ1-2, with D unclear. V was pared by 2 bases and J by 8 bases, with 9 bases between. CDR3 size: 12 residues. CDR1 is SGHTA, CDR2 FQGNSA, per germline.

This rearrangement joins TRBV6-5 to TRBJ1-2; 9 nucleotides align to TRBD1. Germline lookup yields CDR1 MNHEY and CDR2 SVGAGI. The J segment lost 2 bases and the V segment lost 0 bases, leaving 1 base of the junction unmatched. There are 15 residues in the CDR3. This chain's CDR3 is CASSYSGTGNYGYTF. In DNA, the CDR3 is TGTGCCAGCAGTTACTCCGGGACAGGGAACTATGGCTACACCTTC.

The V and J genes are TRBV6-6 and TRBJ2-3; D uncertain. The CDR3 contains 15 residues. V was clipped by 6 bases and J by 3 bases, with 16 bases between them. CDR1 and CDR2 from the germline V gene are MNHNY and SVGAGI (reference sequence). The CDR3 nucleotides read TGTGCCAGCAGGACGAGCGTAAGATTGACAGATACGCAGTATTTT. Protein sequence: CASRTSVRLTDTQYF.

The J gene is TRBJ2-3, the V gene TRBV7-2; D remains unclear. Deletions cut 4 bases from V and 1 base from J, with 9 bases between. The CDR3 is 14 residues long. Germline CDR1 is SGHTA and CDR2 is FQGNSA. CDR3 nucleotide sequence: TGTGCCAGCAGCTCTTTGTATCGCACAGATACGCAGTATTTT. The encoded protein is CASSSLYRTDTQYF.

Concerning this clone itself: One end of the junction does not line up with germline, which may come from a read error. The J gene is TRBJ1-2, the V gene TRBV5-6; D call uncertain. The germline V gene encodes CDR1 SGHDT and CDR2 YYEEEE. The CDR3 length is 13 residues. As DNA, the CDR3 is TGTGCCAGCAGATTGGGAGCTAACTATGGCTACACCTTC. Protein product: CASRLGANYGYTF.